This entry lists 14 T cell receptor beta chains sequenced from one sample in a study of blood T cell repertoires in COVID-19. TCRdb keeps only in-frame clones here, not all; method: immunoSEQ multiplex PCR. The data show under 300,000 clones, with around 90% seen just once and 0.95% to 1.5% held by the top ten. The sequencing sample was made of PBMCs or T cells enriched from blood (not recorded which). The source is a human donor in a cohort exposed to, infected with or recovered from COVID-19 (not recorded which). The donor label of this sample is uncertain.

The genes are TRBV27 and TRBJ2-7; D is possibly TRBD2 (7 bases). Looked up from germline, CDR1 is MNHEY and CDR2 is SMNVEV (reference sequence). V was shortened by 4 bases and J by 0 bases, with 22 bases between the two germline ends. The CDR3 contains 18 residues. CDR3 sequence: CASSSTRGASAFSYEQYF. The CDR3 coding sequence is TGTGCCAGCAGTTCGACCCGGGGGGCTAGCGCGTTCTCCTACGAGCAGTACTTC.

V and J are TRBV27 and TRBJ2-2; D may be TRBD2 (7 bases). In germline, CDR1 is MNHEY, CDR2 SMNVEV (reference sequence). V was clipped by 7 bases and J by 6 bases, with 18 bases between them. The CDR3 length is 15 residues. CDR3 coding DNA: TGTGCCAGCACCCCCTGGGGGGGGGCCCCCGGGGAGCTGTTTTTT. Residues: CASTPWGGAPGELFF.

This chain connects TRBV9 to TRBJ2-1; TRBD2 is a possible D gene (7 bases). Germline CDR1 SGDLS, CDR2 YYNGEE. The CDR3 loop spans 13 amino acids. The germline V and J ends were trimmed by 6 bases and 7 bases, with 14 bases remaining between them. CDR3 sequence (DNA): TGTGCCAGCAAAGGGGGGGGCCAGAATGAGCAGTTCTTC. This gives the protein CASKGGGQNEQFF.

The rearrangement uses TRBV30 and TRBJ1-2, with 7 bases fitting TRBD1. Germline assignment: CDR1 GTSNPN and CDR2 SVGIG (reference sequence). V shed 3 bases, J shed 1 base, and the junction held 5 bases outside the gene matches. This CDR3 region has 14 residues. This chain's CDR3 is CAWRGGQNNYGYTF. The CDR3 nucleotides read TGTGCCTGGAGAGGGGGACAGAATAACTATGGCTACACCTTC.

The chain recombines TRBV7-3 with TRBJ2-5; D might be TRBD2 (6 bases). The CDR3 is 16 residues long. The V gene's germline CDR1 is SGHTA and CDR2 FQGTGA. Trimming cost V 2 bases and J 1 base, with 14 bases left between them. The CDR3 DNA reads as TGTGCCAGCAGCTTAGGTTGGGCGGGGATCCAAGAGACCCAGTACTTC. Translation: CASSLGWAGIQETQYF. The entire variable domain, with the rest obtained from reference TRBV7-3 and TRBJ2-5, is as follows: GAGVSQTPSNKVTEKGKYVELRCDPISGHTALYWYRQSLGQGPEFLIYFQGTGAADDSGLPNDRFFAVRPEGSVSTLKIQRTERGDSAVYLCASSLGWAGIQETQYFGPGTRLLVL.

This chain joins TRBV2 and TRBJ1-4; TRBD1 matches at 7 bases. CDR1 SNHLY and CDR2 FYNNEI come from the germline V gene. V shed 4 bases and J 6 bases; nucleotides not matched to a gene: 5. The CDR3 runs 14 residues. This CDR3 reads CASSVETGYEKLFF. DNA for the CDR3: TGTGCCAGCAGTGTGGAGACAGGGTATGAAAAACTGTTTTTT.

About this clone: This sample also contains other DNA sequences that code for the same CDR3. V usage is TRBV24-1 and J usage is TRBJ1-2; tentatively, D is TRBD1 (5 bases). Germline CDR1 is KGHDR and CDR2 is SFDVKD. The CDR3 spans 13 residues. Trimming took off 3 bases at V and 8 bases at J, with 12 bases between the two ends. Here the CDR3 reads CATSDGTVGGYTF. The CDR3 region has the DNA TGTGCCACCAGTGATGGGACTGTAGGAGGCTACACCTTC.

J is TRBJ1-6 and V is TRBV6-1; 9 nucleotides line up with TRBD1. From germline, CDR1 is MNHNS and CDR2 SASEGT. V gave up 1 base and J gave up 10 bases; unmatched junction bases: 5. This CDR3 has 15 amino acids. CDR3 in amino acids: CASSEDWDRVSPLHF. In DNA, the CDR3 is TGTGCCAGCAGTGAAGATTGGGACAGGGTCTCACCCCTCCACTTT.

V is TRBV5-5 and J is TRBJ1-5; possibly TRBD1 for D (5 bases). Trimming took off 3 bases at V and 7 bases at J, with 26 bases between the two ends. The length of the CDR3 is 18 residues. Germline values: CDR1 SGHKS, CDR2 YYEKEE (reference sequence). The CDR3 here is CASSSERAGEGLAQPQHF. CDR3 nucleotides: TGTGCCAGCAGCTCGGAGCGCGCGGGAGAGGGGTTGGCCCAGCCCCAGCATTTT.

V and J are TRBV20-1 and TRBJ1-6; weak D call: TRBD1 (5 bases). CDR1 is DFQATT and CDR2 is SNEGSKA in the germline V gene (reference sequence). This CDR3 spans 13 amino acids. V shed 4 bases and J shed 3 bases, with 7 bases lying between them. The chain's CDR3 is CSAIDSYNSPLHF. In nucleotides, the CDR3 is TGCAGTGCTATTGACAGCTATAATTCACCCCTCCACTTT.

The J gene is TRBJ2-7, the V gene TRBV28; 9 bases fit TRBD1. Germline CDR1 reads MDHEN; CDR2 reads SYDVKM. This CDR3 contains 17 residues. V lost 3 bases, J lost 3 bases, and 12 bases stayed unmatched. CDR3 protein: CASSLRQGVHPYYEQYF. CDR3 bases: TGTGCCAGCAGTTTGAGACAGGGGGTGCATCCTTACTACGAGCAGTACTTC. Variable domain in full (rest from reference TRBV28 and TRBJ2-7): DVKVTQSSRYLVKRTGEKVFLECVQDMDHENMFWYRQDPGLGLRLIYFSYDVKMKEKGDIPEGYSVSREKKERFSLILESASTNQTSMYLCASSLRQGVHPYYEQYFGPGTRLTVT.

The chain couples TRBV7-9 to TRBJ1-3, with TRBD1 as a possible D gene (6 bases). The CDR3 covers 16 residues. Germline values: CDR1 SEHNR, CDR2 FQNEAQ (reference sequence). The V and J ends lost 5 bases and 1 base respectively, with 15 bases between them. The CDR3 DNA reads TGTGCCAGCAGCCTCTCGGACGGACAGTCTGGAAACACCATATATTTT. It yields the protein CASSLSDGQSGNTIYF.

The chain employs TRBV10-3 and TRBJ1-2, with TRBD1 identical over 7 bases. V gave up 6 bases and J gave up 6 bases; unmatched junction bases: 7. Germline loops: CDR1 ENHRY, CDR2 SYGVKD. The CDR3 has 13 amino acids. The CDR3 coding sequence is TGTGCCATCAGGGAGGGAGGGGGCCATGGCTACACCTTC. It translates to CAIREGGGHGYTF.

The chain carries TRBV4-1 and TRBJ1-1; D unresolved. CDR1 MGHRA and CDR2 YSYEKL come from the germline V gene. This CDR3 has 14 amino acids. Trimming took off 4 bases at V and 4 bases at J, with 13 bases between the two ends. DNA for the CDR3: TGCGCCAGCAGCCCATTACCCAGTGGCACTGAAGCTTTCTTT. It translates to CASSPLPSGTEAFF.